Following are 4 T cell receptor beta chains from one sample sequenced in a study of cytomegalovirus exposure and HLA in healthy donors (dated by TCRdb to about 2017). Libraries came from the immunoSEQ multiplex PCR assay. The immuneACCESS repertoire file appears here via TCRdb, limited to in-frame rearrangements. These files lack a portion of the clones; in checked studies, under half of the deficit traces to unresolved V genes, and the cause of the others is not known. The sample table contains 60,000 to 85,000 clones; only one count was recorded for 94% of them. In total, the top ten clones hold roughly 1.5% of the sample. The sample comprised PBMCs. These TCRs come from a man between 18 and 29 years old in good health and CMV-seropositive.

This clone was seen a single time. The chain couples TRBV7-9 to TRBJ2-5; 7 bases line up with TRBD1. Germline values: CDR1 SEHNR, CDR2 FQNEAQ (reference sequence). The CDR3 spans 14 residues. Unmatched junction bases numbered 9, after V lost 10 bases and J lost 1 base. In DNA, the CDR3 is TGTGCCATCCCGATCGGGACAGTCCAAGAGACCCAGTACTTC. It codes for CAIPIGTVQETQYF.

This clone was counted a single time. In nucleotides, the CDR3 is TGTGCCTGGAGTCCAACAGGGGTAAACACCGGGGAGCTGTTTTTT. This gives the protein CAWSPTGVNTGELFF. The rearrangement links TRBV30 to TRBJ2-2; the match to TRBD1 covers 7 bases. CDR1 is GTSNPN and CDR2 is SVGIG in the germline V gene (reference sequence). The CDR3 has 15 amino acids. With V trimmed by 2 bases and J by 2 bases, 5 bases remained unmatched. Full variable domain (remainder filled in from reference TRBV30 and TRBJ2-2): SQTIHQWPATLVQPVGSPLSLECTVEGTSNPNLYWYRQAAGRGLQLLFYSVGIGQISSEVPQNLSASRPQDRQFILSSKKLLLSDSGFYLCAWSPTGVNTGELFFGEGSRLTVL.

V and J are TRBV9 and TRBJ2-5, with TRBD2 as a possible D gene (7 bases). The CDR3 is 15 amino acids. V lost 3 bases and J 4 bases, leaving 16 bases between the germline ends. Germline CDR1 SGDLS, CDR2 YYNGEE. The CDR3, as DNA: TGTGCCAGCAGCGCGGTAGGGGGGGCGCGAGAGACCCAGTACTTC. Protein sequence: CASSAVGGARETQYF.

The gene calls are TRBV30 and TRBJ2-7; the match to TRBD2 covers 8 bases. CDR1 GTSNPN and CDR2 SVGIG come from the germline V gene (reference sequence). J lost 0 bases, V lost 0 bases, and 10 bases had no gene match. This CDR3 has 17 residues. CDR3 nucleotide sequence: TGTGCCTGGAGTGTAGCTCTGTCTAGCGGGTACTCCTACGAGCAGTACTTC. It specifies CAWSVALSSGYSYEQYF.